This T cell receptor (beta chain) was sequenced for a study of cytomegalovirus exposure and HLA in healthy donors. Background on the study: As released early, the data held 80 million to 90 million unique TCRs from HLA-typed donors. Study results and limitations: Analyses of presence/absence relied on an assumption of roughly uniform sequencing depth across donors. Donor immune exposure was known only as CMV serostatus. Some V segments, TRBV6-2 and TRBV6-3 among them, were indistinguishable and were therefore excluded.

This clone was seen only once. Its antigen remains unknown. The CDR3 sequence is 17 residues long. J was trimmed by 6 bases and V by 0 bases; bases with no gene match: 10. The germline CDR1 and CDR2 sequences are SGDLS and YYNGEE. The PCR made use of 60 Vbeta and 13 Jbeta primers. Measured with immunoSEQ multiplex PCR; TCRdb has only the in-frame clones, and not every one. The sample records some 150,000 clones, roughly 63% being singletons. The TCR was taken from a woman aged 60-75 years in good health and CMV-seropositive. The chain recombines TRBV9 with TRBJ2-2, with 8 bases identical to TRBD2. The sequencing input was PBMCs. The CDR3: CASSVAFGSGVPGELFF. The DNA of the CDR3 is TGTGCCAGCAGCGTAGCTTTTGGTAGCGGGGTCCCCGGGGAGCTGTTTTTT.